This entry features one T cell receptor (beta chain) sequence. Germline loops: CDR1 SGHDN, CDR2 FVKESK. Trimming removed 1 base at V and 6 bases at J, with 13 bases between. The length of the CDR3 is 14 residues. The method was immunoSEQ multiplex PCR; TCRdb's version includes in-frame clones alone and lacks a portion of them. The sample lists about 540,000 clones, 70% to 80% occurring once. The sample is drawn from a study of shared T cell receptors in the human thymus. These data also featured in a second study, about human thymus T cells.

J is TRBJ2-7 and V is TRBV14, with D perhaps TRBD1 (6 bases). The receptor comes from a boy less than two years old with a congenital heart defect. Sequenced input: thymocytes. CDR3 sequence: CASSQGQGRSEQYF. In nucleotides, the CDR3 is TGTGCCAGCAGCCAAGGCCAGGGGCGCAGCGAGCAGTACTTC.